The text below deals with one T cell receptor (beta chain). Its antigen remains unknown. The sample comes from a study of Graves' ophthalmopathy and Graves' hyperthyroidism. TCR beta CDR3 amplification used RNA transcripts. First-round RT-PCR employed HTBI primers, with a second-round multiplex PCR after it. TCRdb used MiXCR to reprocess the multiplex PCR reads, holding one entry per CDR3 protein. This table holds about 550,000 distinct CDR3 sequences, under 45% found once. Points from the study as a whole: Using 13 signatures, a model distinguished ophthalmopathy from stable hyperthyroidism, reaching about 90% sensitivity and over 65% specificity. A majority of expanded thyroid clonotypes exceeding 0.001 frequency were likewise present in blood. At about 70% sensitivity and 72.22% specificity, the model predicted progression of the ophthalmopathy.

Sequencing used peripheral blood or thyroid tissue (not recorded which). This clonotype was obtained from an adult man with Graves' hyperthyroidism.

The CDR3 loop is CASSESSAGTGANVLTF. In DNA form, the CDR3 reads TGCGCCAGCAGTGAGTCGAGTGCCGGGACTGGGGCCAACGTCCTGACTTTC. This chain connects TRBV10-2 to TRBJ2-6, with a tentative D call TRBD2 (5 bases). This CDR3 contains 17 residues. From germline, CDR1 is WSHSY and CDR2 SAAADI. Trimming left V 0 bases short and J 2 bases short, with 11 bases between.